This TCR beta chain was identified in a study of blood T cell repertoires in COVID-19. V was shortened by 0 bases and J by 7 bases, with 10 bases between the two germline ends. Germline assignment: CDR1 MNHNY and CDR2 SVGAGI (reference sequence). The CDR3 covers 13 residues. Sequencing used immunoSEQ multiplex PCR; TCRdb keeps in-frame clones, though not all of them. Among 170,000 or so clones, roughly 77% were seen once, and the ten largest hold about 7%. Source material: peripheral blood. The sequence derives from a man between 65 and 85 years old with active or convalescent COVID-19. V usage is TRBV6-6 and J usage is TRBJ2-7; D possibly corresponds to TRBD1 (5 bases). CDR3 bases: TGTGCCAGCAGTTACTCGGGGCGTAAGGAGCAGTACTTC. Protein: CASSYSGRKEQYF.